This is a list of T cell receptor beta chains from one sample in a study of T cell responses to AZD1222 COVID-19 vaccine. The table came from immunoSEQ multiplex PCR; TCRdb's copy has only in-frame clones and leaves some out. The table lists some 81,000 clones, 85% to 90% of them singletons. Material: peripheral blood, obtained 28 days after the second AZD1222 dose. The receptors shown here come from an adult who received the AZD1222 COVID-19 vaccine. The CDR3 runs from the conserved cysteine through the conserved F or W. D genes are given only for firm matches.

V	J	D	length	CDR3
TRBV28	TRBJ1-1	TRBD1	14	CASRRDRGSTEAFF
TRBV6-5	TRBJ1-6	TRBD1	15	CASSPRTGDNSPLHF
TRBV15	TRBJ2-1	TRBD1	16	CATSRVGTGGYNEQFF
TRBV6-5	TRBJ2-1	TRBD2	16	CASSSAGLAGVGEQFF
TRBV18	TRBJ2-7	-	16	CASSPRGQGTSYEQYF
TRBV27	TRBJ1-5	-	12	CASSFPNQPQHF
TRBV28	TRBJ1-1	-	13	CATQKGGQLEAFF
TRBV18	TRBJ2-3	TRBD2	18	CASSRIGTSGQSTDTQYF
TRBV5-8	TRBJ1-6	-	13	CASPPGANSPLHF
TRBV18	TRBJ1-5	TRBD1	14	CASSWDRDSQPQHF
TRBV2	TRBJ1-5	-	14	CASSEEGGTSAQHF
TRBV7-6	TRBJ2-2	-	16	CASSLAPGANTGELFF
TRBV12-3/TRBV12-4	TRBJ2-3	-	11	CASSRSDTQYF
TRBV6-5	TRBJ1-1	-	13	CASTWRRRTEAFF
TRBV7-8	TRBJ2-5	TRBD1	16	CASSTRDRQALETQYF
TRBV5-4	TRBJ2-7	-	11	CASSLGYEQYF
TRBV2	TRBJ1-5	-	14	CASRAQWGNQPQHF
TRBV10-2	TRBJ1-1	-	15	CASSTYKYVGTEAFF
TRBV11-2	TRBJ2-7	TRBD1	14	CASSIAGTGQEQYF
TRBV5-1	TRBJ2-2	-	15	CASSFGHEGTGELFF
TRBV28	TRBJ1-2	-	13	CASSHPDTGGYTF
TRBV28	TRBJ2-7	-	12	CASSRGPPEQYF
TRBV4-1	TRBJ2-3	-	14	CASSQEGQWDTQYF
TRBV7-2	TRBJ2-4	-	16	CASSPGLSRAKNIQYF
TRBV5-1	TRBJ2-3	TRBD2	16	CASSLGTSGGADTQYF
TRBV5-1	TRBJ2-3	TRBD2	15	CASSRGRDWTDTQYF
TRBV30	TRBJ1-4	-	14	CAWSVGQRNEKLFF
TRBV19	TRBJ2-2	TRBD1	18	CASSISGQAFSNTGELFF
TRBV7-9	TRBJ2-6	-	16	CASSLGQGSGANVLTF
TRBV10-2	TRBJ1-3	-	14	CASSDSGSGNTIYF
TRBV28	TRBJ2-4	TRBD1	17	CASSLTGPASPKNIQYF
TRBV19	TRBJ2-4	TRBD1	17	CASSFRQGAGAKNIQYF
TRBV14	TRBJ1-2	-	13	CASSQVGARGYTF
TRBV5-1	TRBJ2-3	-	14	CASSSSSRTDTQYF
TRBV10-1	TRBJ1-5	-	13	CASSAEGNQPQHF
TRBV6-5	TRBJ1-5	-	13	CASHRQDNQPQHF
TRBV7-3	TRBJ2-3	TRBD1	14	CASSLNPGQGGQYF
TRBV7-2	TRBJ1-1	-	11	CASSFMAEAFF
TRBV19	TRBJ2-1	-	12	CASSPYMHEQFF
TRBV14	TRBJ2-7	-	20	CASSQDSGDIQVPLKDEQYF
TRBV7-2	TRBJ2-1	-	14	CASSLARGWDEQFF
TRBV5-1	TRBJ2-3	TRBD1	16	CASSAGTALSTDTQYF
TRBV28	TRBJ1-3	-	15	CASSLTVNSGNTIYF
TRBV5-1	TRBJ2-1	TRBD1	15	CASSLVTGAYNEQFF
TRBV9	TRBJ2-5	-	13	CASSVASKETQYF
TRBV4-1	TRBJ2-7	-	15	CASSLSQGAAGEQYF